This T cell receptor beta chain is drawn from a study of blood T cell repertoires in COVID-19. Study at large: From the United States, Italy and Spain came samples of acute and convalescent COVID-19. Nucleic acid was either cDNA or gDNA, and it came from T cells, B-cell-depleted T cells, or PBMCs.

The table lists this clone with a count of one. V lost 6 bases to trimming and J lost 8 bases, with 17 bases between them. CDR3 length equals 14 residues. Germline V gene sequence: CDR1 MDHEN, CDR2 SYDVKM. As processed by the authors: Reference gene primer amplification gave nucleated cell count estimates. The method was immunoSEQ multiplex PCR; TCRdb's version includes in-frame clones alone and lacks a portion of them. The V and J calls and the clone size are those of that table, but D and trimming were determined from the DNA. Here the sample spans approximately 150,000 clones, more than 75% being singletons.

The chain has TRBV28 and TRBJ2-1; a weak D match, TRBD1 (6 bases). The receptor was isolated from an elderly man with acute or convalescent COVID-19. What was sequenced was peripheral blood. The CDR3 loop is CASRKTGSYHEQFF. CDR3 coding DNA: TGTGCCAGCAGGAAGACAGGATCTTACCATGAGCAGTTCTTC.